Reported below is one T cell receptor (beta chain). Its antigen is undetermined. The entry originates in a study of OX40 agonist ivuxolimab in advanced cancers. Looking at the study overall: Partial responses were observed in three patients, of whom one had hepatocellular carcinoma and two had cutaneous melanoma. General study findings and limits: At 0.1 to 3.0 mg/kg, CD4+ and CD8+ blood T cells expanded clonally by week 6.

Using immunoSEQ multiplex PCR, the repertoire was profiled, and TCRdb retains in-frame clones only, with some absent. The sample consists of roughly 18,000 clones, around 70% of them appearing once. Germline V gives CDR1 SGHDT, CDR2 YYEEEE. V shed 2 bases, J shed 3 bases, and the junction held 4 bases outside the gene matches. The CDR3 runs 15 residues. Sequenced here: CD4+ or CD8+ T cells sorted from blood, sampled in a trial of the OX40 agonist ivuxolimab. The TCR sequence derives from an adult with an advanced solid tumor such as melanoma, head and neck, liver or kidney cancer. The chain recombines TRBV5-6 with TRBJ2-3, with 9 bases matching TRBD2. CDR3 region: CASSLSGGTTDTQYF. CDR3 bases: TGTGCCAGCAGCTTAAGCGGGGGGACTACAGATACGCAGTATTTT.